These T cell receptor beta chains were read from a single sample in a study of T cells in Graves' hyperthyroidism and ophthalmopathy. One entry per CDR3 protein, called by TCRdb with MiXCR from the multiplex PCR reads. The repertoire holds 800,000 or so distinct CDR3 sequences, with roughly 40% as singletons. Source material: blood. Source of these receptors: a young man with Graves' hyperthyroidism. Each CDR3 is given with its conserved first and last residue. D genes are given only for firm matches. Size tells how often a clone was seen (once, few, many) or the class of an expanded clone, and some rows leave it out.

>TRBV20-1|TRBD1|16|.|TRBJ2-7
TGCAGTGCCCTGGGGGACAGGCGTAGTTGGTCCTACGAGCAGTACTTC
CSALGDRRSWSYEQYF
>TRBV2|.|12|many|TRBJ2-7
TGTGCCAGCATTATACCGTCCTACGAGCAGTACTTC
CASIIPSYEQYF
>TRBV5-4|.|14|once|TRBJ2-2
TGTGCCACCTCAACTAGCTCCCACACCGGGGAGCCGTTTTTT
CATSTSSHTGEPFF
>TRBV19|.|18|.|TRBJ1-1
TGTGCCAGTAGTTTCGGATTCATCAACAGCGACCTGAACACTGAAGCTTTCTTT
CASSFGFINSDLNTEAFF
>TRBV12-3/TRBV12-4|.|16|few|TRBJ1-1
TGTGCCAGCAGCTTATTAGCGCTTTCTCGGGACACTGAAGCTTTCTTT
CASSLLALSRDTEAFF
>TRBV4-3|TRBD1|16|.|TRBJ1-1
TGCGCCAGCAGCCTCATGGCGGGACAGGGAGTAACTGAAGCTTTCTTT
CASSLMAGQGVTEAFF
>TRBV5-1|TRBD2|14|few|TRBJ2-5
TGCGCCAGCAGAGCGGGAGTTAATCAAGAGACCCAGTACTTC
CASRAGVNQETQYF
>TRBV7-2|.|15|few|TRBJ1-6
TGTGCCAGCAGCTTAGCGCACAGGGCGAATTCACCCCTCCACTTT
CASSLAHRANSPLHF
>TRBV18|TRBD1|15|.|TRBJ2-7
TGTGCCAGCTCACCAATTCAGGGGGCGAGGTACGAGCAGTACTTC
CASSPIQGARYEQYF
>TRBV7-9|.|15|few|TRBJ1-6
TGTGCCAGCAGCGAAGACAGGCTCCTGAATTCACCCCTCCACTTT
CASSEDRLLNSPLHF
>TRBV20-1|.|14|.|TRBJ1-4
TGCAGTGCTGATTCGGAAGGAACTAATGAAAAACTGTTTTTT
CSADSEGTNEKLFF
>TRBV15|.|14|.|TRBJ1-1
TGTGCCACCTCACATCGGGGGGTGAACACTGAAGCTTTCTTT
CATSHRGVNTEAFF
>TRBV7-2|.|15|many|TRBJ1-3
TGTGCCAGCAGCTTAGAGCTCCAAGGTGGAAACACCATATATTTT
CASSLELQGGNTIYF
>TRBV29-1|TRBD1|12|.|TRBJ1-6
TGCAGCGTTACAGATCAAGGGGGCTTACTCCACTTT
CSVTDQGGLLHF
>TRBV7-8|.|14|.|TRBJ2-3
TGTGCCAGCAGCAACCGGGCATTGAAGGATACGCAGTATTTT
CASSNRALKDTQYF
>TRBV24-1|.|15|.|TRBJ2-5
TGTGCCACCAGTGACAAGGACGGGACCCAAGAGACCCAGTACTTC
CATSDKDGTQETQYF
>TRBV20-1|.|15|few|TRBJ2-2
TGCAGTGCTAGAGATACGGGGGCGGACACCGGGGAGCTGTTTTTT
CSARDTGADTGELFF
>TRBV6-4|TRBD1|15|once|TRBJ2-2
TGTGCCAGCATCAGACAGGGGGCGAAGACCGGGGAGCTGTTTTTT
CASIRQGAKTGELFF
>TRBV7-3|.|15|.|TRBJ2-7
TGTGCCAGCAGTTCCGGTGGGGCGAGCTCCTACGAGCAGTACTTC
CASSSGGASSYEQYF
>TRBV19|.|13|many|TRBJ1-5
TGTGCCAGTCGCAATAGGGACCATCAGCCCCAGCATTTT
CASRNRDHQPQHF
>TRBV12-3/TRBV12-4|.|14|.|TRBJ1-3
TGTGCCAGCGGGGACTCCCGACGATTCCACACCATATATTTT
CASGDSRRFHTIYF
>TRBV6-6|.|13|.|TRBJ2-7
TGTGCCAGCAGTTATAACAGGGAATACGAGCAGTACTTC
CASSYNREYEQYF
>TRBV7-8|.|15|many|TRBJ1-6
TGTGCCAGCAGCCTACTCGAACCGGGCAATTCACCCCTCCACTTT
CASSLLEPGNSPLHF
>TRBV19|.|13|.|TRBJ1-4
TGTGCCAGTAGTATCATGGCGTTGGGAAAACTGTTTTTT
CASSIMALGKLFF
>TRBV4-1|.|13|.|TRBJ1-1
TGCGCCAGCAGCCCTCGGGGACGGGCTGAAGCTTTCTTT
CASSPRGRAEAFF
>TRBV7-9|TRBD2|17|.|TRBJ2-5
TGTGCCAGCAGCCTCGGGGGGTTCGAGACAGCACAAGAGACCCAGTACTTC
CASSLGGFETAQETQYF
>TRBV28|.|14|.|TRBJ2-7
TGTGCCAGCAGGGAGTACAGGGACTCCTACGAGCAGTACTTC
CASREYRDSYEQYF
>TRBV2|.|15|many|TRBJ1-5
TGTGCCAGCAGTGACCGAGGGTTCGGCAATCAGCCCCAGCATTTT
CASSDRGFGNQPQHF
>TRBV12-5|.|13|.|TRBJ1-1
TGTGCTAGTGGTTTAAATTCGAACACTGAAGCTTTCTTT
CASGLNSNTEAFF
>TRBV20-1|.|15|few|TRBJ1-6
TGCAGTGCTAGAGATACCGGCAGGCCGGGATCACCCCTCCACTTT
CSARDTGRPGSPLHF
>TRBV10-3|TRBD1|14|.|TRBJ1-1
TGTGCCATCAGTGAGGGGACAGGGGCCACTGAAGCTTTCTTT
CAISEGTGATEAFF
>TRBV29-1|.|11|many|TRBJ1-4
TGCAGCTACAAGATAGGTGAAAAACTGTTTTTT
CSYKIGEKLFF
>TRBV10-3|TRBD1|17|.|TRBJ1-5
TGTGCCATCAGTGCCCCCGGGACAGGGGATAGCAATCAGCCCCAGCATTTT
CAISAPGTGDSNQPQHF
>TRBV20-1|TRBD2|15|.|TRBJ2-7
TGCAGTGCTAGGGGGACTAGCGGGGGCCCCTACGAGCAGTACTTC
CSARGTSGGPYEQYF
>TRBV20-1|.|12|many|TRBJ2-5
TGCAGTGCTACTGGGGACGAAGAGACCCAGTACTTC
CSATGDEETQYF
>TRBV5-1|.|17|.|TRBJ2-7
TGCGCCAGCGCAGGACTAGCTCTACGGGAGGGGGCTGACGAGCAGTACTTC
CASAGLALREGADEQYF
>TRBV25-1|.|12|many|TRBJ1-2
TGTGCCAGCAGCTACGGAAGACTTGGCTACACCTTC
CASSYGRLGYTF
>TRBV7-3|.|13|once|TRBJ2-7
TGTGCCTGCAGCTGGAAAGCGGCAAACGAGCAGTACTTC
CACSWKAANEQYF
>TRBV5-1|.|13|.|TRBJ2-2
TGCGCCAGCAGCCCGGAGGGGGCCGGGGAGCTGTTTTTT
CASSPEGAGELFF
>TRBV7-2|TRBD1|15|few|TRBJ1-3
TGTGCCAGCAGCCCTGACAGGGGGCCTGGAAACACCATATATTTT
CASSPDRGPGNTIYF
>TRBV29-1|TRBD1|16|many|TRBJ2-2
TGCAGCGTTGGGGGGGGACAGGGGAGGAACACCGGGGAGCTGTTTTTT
CSVGGGQGRNTGELFF
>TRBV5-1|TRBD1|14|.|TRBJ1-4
TGCGCCAGCAGGCCCCGGGACAGCTCCCGAGGACTGTTTTTT
CASRPRDSSRGLFF
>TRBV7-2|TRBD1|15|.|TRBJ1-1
TGCGCCAGCAGCCACCTACAGACAGGGAGAACTGAAGCTTTCTTT
CASSHLQTGRTEAFF
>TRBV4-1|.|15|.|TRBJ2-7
TGCGCCAGCAGCCACGATCTTGGGGGGCTTAACGAGCAGTACTTC
CASSHDLGGLNEQYF
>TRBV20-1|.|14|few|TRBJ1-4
TGCAGTGCTTTACCAGGGGCCGGGGATGAAAAACTGTTTTTT
CSALPGAGDEKLFF
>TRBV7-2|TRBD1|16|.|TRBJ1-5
TGCGCCAGCAGCCAAACCTGGGACAGTAGCAATCAGCCCCAGCATTTT
CASSQTWDSSNQPQHF
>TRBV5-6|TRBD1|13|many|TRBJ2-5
TGTGCCAGCAAAGGGACAGCTCAAGAGACCCAGTACTTC
CASKGTAQETQYF
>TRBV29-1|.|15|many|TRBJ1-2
TGCAGCGTTGAAGATTTGGCAGGGATCAGCTATGGCTACACCTTC
CSVEDLAGISYGYTF
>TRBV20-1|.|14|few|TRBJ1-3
TGCAGTGCTAGAGATCTAGTCTCTGGAAACACCATATATTTT
CSARDLVSGNTIYF
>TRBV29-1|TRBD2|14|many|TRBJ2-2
TGCAGCGTTGAAATCAGGGAGGGCACCGGGGAGCTGTTTTTT
CSVEIREGTGELFF
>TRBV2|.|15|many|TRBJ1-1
TGTGCCAGCCCCGCCCCCCGACGGGTGAACACTGAAGCTTTCTTT
CASPAPRRVNTEAFF
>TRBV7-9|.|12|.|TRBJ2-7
TGTGCCTACAGGGCGGACAGCAACGAGCAGTACTTC
CAYRADSNEQYF
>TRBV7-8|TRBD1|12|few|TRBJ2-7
TGTGCCAGTTCCAACAGGGGAAACGAGCAGTACTTC
CASSNRGNEQYF